One and the same sample provided the 6 T cell receptor beta chains below, sequenced in a study of T cell responses to AZD1222 COVID-19 vaccine. Data came from immunoSEQ multiplex PCR; TCRdb stores just in-frame clones and leaves some out. The sample includes 150,000 or so clones, 90% to 95% seen only once; the top ten take around 3.5%. The source was peripheral blood, collected 28 days after the second AZD1222 dose. The receptors stem from an adult who received the AZD1222 COVID-19 vaccine.

V gene TRBV7-3 combines with J gene TRBJ2-5; D is ambiguous. The V end was cut by 0 bases, the J end by 5 bases, with 7 bases between. Per the germline V gene, CDR1 is SGHTA and CDR2 is FQGTGA. The CDR3 covers 13 residues. CDR3 bases: TGTGCCAGCAGCTTAACGAGCTCGGAGACCCAGTACTTC. Translation gives CASSLTSSETQYF.

The V call is TRBV28, the J call TRBJ1-2, with 7 bases lining up with TRBD1. The trim removed 10 bases at V and 12 bases at J, leaving 14 bases unmatched. Germline loops: CDR1 MDHEN, CDR2 SYDVKM. This CDR3 has 12 residues. The CDR3 spells CATNRQGSRNTF. The DNA for the CDR3 is TGTGCCACTAATCGACAGGGCAGTAGGAACACCTTC.

The rearrangement uses TRBV10-3 and TRBJ2-5; TRBD2 agrees at 9 bases. With V trimmed by 3 bases and J by 5 bases, 7 bases remained unmatched. Germline V CDR1 and CDR2: ENHRY, SYGVKD. CDR3 length: 15 amino acids. The CDR3 sequence: CAISELAGNRETQYF. The CDR3 region has the DNA TGTGCCATCAGTGAACTAGCGGGTAACCGGGAGACCCAGTACTTC.

The V call is TRBV4-3, the J call TRBJ2-3; 9 nucleotides align to TRBD1. Per germline, CDR1 LGHNA and CDR2 YSLEER. This CDR3 has 16 amino acids. Germline trimming cut 0 bases from V and 4 bases from J; bases unmatched to any gene: 5. The CDR3 region is CASSQENRGLADTQYF. The CDR3 DNA sequence: TGCGCCAGCAGCCAAGAGAACAGGGGGCTTGCAGATACGCAGTATTTT.

V gene TRBV10-3 combines with J gene TRBJ2-1; 10 positions agree with TRBD2. Germline V gene data show CDR1 as ENHRY and CDR2 as SYGVKD. The length of the CDR3 is 15 residues. After removal of 6 bases from V and 4 bases from J, the junction contained 6 bases not matched to a gene. The CDR3 DNA sequence: TGTGCCATCAGAGAGCGGGAGGGGATATACAATGAGCAGTTCTTC. As protein: CAIREREGIYNEQFF.

This chain uses TRBV2 with TRBJ2-5; tentative D call: TRBD2 (5 bases). CDR3 length equals 14 residues. The germline gives CDR1 SNHLY, CDR2 FYNNEI. Between the trimmed V and J ends, which lost 1 base and 4 bases, there was a span of 10 bases. In DNA form, the CDR3 reads TGTGCCAGCAGTGAAGAGTCTAGCCTAGAGACCCAGTACTTC. Its protein product is CASSEESSLETQYF.